This TCR beta chain was captured by sequencing in a study of T cell responses to AZD1222 COVID-19 vaccine. Produced via immunoSEQ multiplex PCR; TCRdb's table is partial and in-frame only. Counted here are 130,000 or so clones, 75% to 95% occurring once; the ten biggest clones make up about 2.1%. Study-level points and caveats: Mapped onto spike, vaccine-associated CD4 TCRs spanned it and were dominant at 160-218 and 743-854.

Pooling covered second doses at about 4 or about 12 weeks. About this clone: Its antigen remains unidentified.

The CDR3 runs 17 residues. Trimming at V came to 5 bases and at J to 2 bases, leaving 13 bases not matched to a gene. CDR1 is SGHAT and CDR2 is FQNNGV in the germline V gene. This chain uses TRBV11-2 with TRBJ1-2, with 8 bases identical to TRBD1. The sample here was peripheral blood, taken 28 days after the second AZD1222 dose. The TCR was taken from an adult who received the AZD1222 COVID-19 vaccine. CDR3 loop: CASSLAYRTGRNYGYTF. The CDR3 DNA reads TGTGCCAGCAGCCTGGCCTACAGGACAGGGCGGAACTATGGCTACACCTTC.